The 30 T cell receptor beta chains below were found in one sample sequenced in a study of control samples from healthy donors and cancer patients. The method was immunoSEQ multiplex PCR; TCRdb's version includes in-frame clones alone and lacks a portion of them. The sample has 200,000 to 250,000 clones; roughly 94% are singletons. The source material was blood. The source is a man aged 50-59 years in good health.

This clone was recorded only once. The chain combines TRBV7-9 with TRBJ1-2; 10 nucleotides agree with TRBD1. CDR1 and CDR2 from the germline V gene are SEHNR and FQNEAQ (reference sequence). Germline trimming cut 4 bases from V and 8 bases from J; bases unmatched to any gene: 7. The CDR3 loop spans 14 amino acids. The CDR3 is CASSSIDRGQGYTF. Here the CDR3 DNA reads TGTGCCAGCAGCTCTATAGACAGGGGGCAGGGCTACACCTTC.

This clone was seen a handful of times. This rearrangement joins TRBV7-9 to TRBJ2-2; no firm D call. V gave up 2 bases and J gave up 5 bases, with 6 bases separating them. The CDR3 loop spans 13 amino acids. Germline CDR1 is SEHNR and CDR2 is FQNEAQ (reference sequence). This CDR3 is CASSLSQTGELFF. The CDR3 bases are TGTGCCAGCAGCTTAAGCCAGACCGGGGAGCTGTTTTTT.

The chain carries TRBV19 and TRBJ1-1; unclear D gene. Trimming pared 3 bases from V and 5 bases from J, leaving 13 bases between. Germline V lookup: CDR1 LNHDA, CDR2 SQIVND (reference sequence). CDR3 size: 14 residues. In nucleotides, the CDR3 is TGTGCCAGTAGTATTATTGGTGAGGGAACTGAAGCTTTCTTT. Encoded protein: CASSIIGEGTEAFF.

The CDR3 DNA sequence: TGCAGCGTTGGATGGGGGGGGCCCGCAGATACGCAGTATTTT. It encodes CSVGWGGPADTQYF. The chain joins TRBV29-1 to TRBJ2-3, with D perhaps TRBD2 (7 bases). The CDR3 has 14 amino acids. The germline gives CDR1 SQVTM, CDR2 ANQGSEA. Trimming removed 4 bases from V and 4 bases from J, with 15 bases in between.

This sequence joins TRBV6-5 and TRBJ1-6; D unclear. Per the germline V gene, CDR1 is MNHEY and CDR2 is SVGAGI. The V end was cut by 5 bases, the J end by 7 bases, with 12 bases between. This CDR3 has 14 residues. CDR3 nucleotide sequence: TGTGCCAGCAGTCCCGATCTAGGAAATTCACCCCTCCACTTT. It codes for CASSPDLGNSPLHF.

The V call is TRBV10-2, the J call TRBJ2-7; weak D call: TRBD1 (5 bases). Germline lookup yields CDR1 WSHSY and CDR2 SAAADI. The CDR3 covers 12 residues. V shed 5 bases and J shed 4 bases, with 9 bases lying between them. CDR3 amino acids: CASSRRAYEQYV. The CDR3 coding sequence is TGCGCCAGCAGTCGCAGGGCTTACGAGCAGTACGTC.

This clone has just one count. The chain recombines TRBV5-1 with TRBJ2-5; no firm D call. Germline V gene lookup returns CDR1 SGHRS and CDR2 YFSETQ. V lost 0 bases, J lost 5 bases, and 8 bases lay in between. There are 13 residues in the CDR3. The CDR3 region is CASSLASRETQYF. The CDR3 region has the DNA TGCGCCAGCAGCTTGGCTAGTCGGGAGACCCAGTACTTC.

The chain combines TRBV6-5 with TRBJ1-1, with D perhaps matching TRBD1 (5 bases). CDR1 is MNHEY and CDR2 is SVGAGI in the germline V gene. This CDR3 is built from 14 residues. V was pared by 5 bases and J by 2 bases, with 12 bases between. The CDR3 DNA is TGTGCCAGCAGTCCATCCAGGGAAAACACTGAAGCTTTCTTT. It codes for CASSPSRENTEAFF.

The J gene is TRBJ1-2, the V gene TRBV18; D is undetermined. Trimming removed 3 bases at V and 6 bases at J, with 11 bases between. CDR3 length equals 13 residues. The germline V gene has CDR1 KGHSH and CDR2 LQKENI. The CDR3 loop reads CASSPSEGHGYTF. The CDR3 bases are TGTGCCAGCTCACCGAGTGAGGGTCATGGCTACACCTTC. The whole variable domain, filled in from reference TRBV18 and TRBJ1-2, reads NAGVMQNPRHLVRRRGQEARLRCSPMKGHSHVYWYRQLPEEGLKFMVYLQKENIIDESGMPKERFSAEFPKEGPSILRIQQVVRGDSAAYFCASSPSEGHGYTFGSGTRLTVV.

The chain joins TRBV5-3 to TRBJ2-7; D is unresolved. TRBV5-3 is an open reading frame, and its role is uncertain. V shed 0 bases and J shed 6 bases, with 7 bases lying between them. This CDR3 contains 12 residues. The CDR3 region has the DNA TGTGCCAGAAGCTTGGTACGGAGCGAGCAGTACGTC. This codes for CARSLVRSEQYV.

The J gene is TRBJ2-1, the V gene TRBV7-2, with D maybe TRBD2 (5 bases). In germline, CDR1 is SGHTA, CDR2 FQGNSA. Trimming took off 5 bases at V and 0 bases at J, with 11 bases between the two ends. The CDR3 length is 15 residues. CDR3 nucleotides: TGTGCCAGCAGCCTGGACTCGATCTCCTACAATGAGCAGTTCTTC. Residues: CASSLDSISYNEQFF.

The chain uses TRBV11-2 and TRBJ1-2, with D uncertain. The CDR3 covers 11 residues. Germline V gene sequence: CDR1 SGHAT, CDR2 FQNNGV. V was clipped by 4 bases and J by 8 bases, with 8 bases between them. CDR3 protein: CASSSSSGYTF. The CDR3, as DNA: TGTGCCAGCAGCTCTTCTTCCGGCTACACCTTC.

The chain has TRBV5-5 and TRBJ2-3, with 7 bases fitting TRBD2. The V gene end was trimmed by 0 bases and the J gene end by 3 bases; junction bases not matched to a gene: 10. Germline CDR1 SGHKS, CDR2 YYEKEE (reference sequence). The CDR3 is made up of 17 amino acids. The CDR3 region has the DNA TGTGCCAGCAGCTTGGCCTGGGCTAGCGGTTTAACAGATACGCAGTATTTT. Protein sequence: CASSLAWASGLTDTQYF.

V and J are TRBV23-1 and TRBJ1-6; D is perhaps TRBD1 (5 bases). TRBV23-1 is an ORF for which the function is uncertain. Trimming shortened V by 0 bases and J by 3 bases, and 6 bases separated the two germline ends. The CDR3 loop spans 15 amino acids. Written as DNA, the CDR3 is TGCGCCAGCAGTCAATCAAGGGGCTATAATTCACCCCTCCACTTT. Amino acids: CASSQSRGYNSPLHF.

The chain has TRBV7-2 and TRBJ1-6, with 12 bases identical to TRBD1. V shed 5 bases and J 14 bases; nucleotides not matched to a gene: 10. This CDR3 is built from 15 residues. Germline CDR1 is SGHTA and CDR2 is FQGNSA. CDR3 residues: CASSQWDRGQGALHF. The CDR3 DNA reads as TGTGCCAGCAGCCAGTGGGACAGGGGGCAAGGGGCCCTCCACTTT.

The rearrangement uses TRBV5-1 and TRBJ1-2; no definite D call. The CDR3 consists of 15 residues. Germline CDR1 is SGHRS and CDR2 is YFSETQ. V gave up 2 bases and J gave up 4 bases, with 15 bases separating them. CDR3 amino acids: CASSFLENPFYGYTF. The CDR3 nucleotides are TGCGCCAGCAGCTTCTTGGAAAACCCGTTCTATGGCTACACCTTC.

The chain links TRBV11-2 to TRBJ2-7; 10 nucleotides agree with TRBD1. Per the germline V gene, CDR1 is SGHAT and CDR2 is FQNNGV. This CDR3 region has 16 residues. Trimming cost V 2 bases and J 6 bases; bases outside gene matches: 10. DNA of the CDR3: TGTGCCAGCAGCTTACCGGGGGTAGGGACAGGGGTCGAGCAGTACTTC. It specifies CASSLPGVGTGVEQYF.

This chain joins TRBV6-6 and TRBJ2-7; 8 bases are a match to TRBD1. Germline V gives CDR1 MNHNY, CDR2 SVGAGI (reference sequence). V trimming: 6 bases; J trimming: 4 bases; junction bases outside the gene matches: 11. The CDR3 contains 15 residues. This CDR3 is CASSRIGQGRYEQYF. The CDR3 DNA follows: TGTGCCAGCAGCCGAATAGGACAGGGAAGGTACGAGCAGTACTTC.

In nucleotides, the CDR3 is TGCGCCAGCAGCTTGGCCGCAGCGGGGGGCATCAATGAGCAGTTCTTC. Its protein is CASSLAAAGGINEQFF. The chain employs TRBV5-1 and TRBJ2-1; the match to TRBD2 covers 9 bases. Germline assignment: CDR1 SGHRS and CDR2 YFSETQ. Germline trimming cut 0 bases from V and 6 bases from J; bases unmatched to any gene: 7. This CDR3 region has 16 residues.

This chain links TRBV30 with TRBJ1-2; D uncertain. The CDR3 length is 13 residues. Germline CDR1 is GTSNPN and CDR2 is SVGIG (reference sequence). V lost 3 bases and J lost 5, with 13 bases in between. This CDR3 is CAWRRGTLYGYTF. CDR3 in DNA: TGTGCCTGGAGGAGAGGCACTCTTTATGGCTACACCTTC.

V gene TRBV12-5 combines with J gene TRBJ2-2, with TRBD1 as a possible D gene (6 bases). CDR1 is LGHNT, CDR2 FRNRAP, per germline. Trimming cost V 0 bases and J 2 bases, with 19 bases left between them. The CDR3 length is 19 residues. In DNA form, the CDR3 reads TGTGCTAGTGGTTTGGTACCTTTTACGACAGGCCTAAACACCGGGGAGCTGTTTTTT. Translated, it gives CASGLVPFTTGLNTGELFF.

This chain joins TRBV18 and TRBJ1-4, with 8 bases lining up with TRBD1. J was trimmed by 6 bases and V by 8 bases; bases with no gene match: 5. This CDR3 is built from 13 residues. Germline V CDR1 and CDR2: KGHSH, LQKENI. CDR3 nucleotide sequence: TGTGCCAGCCGCGCGACAGGGGATGAAAAACTGTTTTTT. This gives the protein CASRATGDEKLFF. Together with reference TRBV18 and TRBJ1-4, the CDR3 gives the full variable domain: NAGVMQNPRHLVRRRGQEARLRCSPMKGHSHVYWYRQLPEEGLKFMVYLQKENIIDESGMPKERFSAEFPKEGPSILRIQQVVRGDSAAYFCASRATGDEKLFFGSGTQLSVL.

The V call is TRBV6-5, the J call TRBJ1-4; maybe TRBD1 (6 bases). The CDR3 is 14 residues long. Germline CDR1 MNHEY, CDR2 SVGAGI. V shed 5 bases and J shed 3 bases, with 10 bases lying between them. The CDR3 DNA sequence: TGTGCCAGCAGTACCGGGACATCTAATGAAAAACTGTTTTTT. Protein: CASSTGTSNEKLFF.

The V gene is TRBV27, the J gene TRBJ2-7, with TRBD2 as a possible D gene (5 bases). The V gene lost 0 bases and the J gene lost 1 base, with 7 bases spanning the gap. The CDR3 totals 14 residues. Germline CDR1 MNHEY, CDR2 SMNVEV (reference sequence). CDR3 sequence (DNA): TGTGCCAGCAGTTTATCAGCGGCTTCCTACGAGCAGTACTTC. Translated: CASSLSAASYEQYF.

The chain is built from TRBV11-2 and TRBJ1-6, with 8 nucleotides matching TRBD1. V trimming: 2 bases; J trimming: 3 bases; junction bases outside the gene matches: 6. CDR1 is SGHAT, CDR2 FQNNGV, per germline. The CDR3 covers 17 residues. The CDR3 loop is CASSLLGTGVYNSPLHF. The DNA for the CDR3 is TGTGCCAGCAGCTTACTTGGGACAGGAGTCTATAATTCACCCCTCCACTTT.

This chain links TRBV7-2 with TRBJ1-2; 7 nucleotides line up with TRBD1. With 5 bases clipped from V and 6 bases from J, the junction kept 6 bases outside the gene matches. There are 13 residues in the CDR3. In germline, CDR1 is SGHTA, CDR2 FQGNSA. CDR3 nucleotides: TGTGCCAGCAGCATAGACAGGGAGCATGGCTACACCTTC. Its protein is CASSIDREHGYTF.

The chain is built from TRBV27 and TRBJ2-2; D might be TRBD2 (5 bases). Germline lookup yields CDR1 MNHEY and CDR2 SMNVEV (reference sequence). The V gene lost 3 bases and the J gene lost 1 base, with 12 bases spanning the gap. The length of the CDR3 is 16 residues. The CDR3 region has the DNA TGTGCCAGCAGTTTTTCAAATCGGGGGAACACCGGGGAGCTGTTTTTT. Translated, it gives CASSFSNRGNTGELFF.

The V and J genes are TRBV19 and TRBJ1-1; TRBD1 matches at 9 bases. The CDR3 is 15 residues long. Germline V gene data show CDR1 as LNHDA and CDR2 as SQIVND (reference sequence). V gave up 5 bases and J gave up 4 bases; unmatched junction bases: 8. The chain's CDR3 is CASSPGQGWGTEAFF. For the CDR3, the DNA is TGTGCCAGTAGTCCTGGACAGGGGTGGGGCACTGAAGCTTTCTTT.

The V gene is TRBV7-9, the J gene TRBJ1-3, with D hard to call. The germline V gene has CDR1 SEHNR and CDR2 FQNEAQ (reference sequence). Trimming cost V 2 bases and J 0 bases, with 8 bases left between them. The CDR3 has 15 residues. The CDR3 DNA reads TGTGCCAGCAGCTTACCCCCGAGCTCTGGAAACACCATATATTTT. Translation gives CASSLPPSSGNTIYF.

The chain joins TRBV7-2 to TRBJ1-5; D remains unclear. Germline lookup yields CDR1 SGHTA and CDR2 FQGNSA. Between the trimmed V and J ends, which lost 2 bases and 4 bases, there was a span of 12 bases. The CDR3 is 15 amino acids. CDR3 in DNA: TGTGCCAGCAGCTTATATCTCGGGAGGAATCAGCCCCAGCATTTT. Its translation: CASSLYLGRNQPQHF. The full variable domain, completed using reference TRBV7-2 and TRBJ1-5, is GAGVSQSPSNKVTEKGKDVELRCDPISGHTALYWYRQSLGQGLEFLIYFQGNSAPDKSGLPSDRFSAERTGGSVSTLTIQRTQQEDSAVYLCASSLYLGRNQPQHFGDGTRLSIL.